This T cell receptor (beta chain) is drawn from a study of patients and donors after allogeneic stem cell transplantation. The V and J ends lost 2 bases and 5 bases, in that order; junction bases with no gene match: 6. The CDR3 is made up of 17 amino acids. CDR1 and CDR2 from the germline V gene are KGHDR and SFDVKD. TCRdb reanalysed the RT-PCR reads using MiXCR and keeps one entry per CDR3 protein. This sample has about a million distinct CDR3 sequences, with under 20% found just once. Sequencing used blood, either unsorted or a sorted T cell fraction (not recorded which). The receptor comes from a human donor who was either an allogeneic HSCT recipient or a stem cell or donor lymphocyte infusion donor (not recorded which). It is not recorded whose cells these are; they may come from a transplant donor. This rearrangement joins TRBV24-1 to TRBJ2-1, with 12 positions matching TRBD1. In nucleotides, the CDR3 is TGTGCCACCAGTGATTCGGGACAGGGGGCTATGAACAATGAGCAGTTCTTC. Translation: CATSDSGQGAMNNEQFF.